Following are 30 T cell receptor beta chains from one sample sequenced in a study of long-term antiretroviral therapy in people with HIV. Version v3.0 of the immunoSEQ assay was performed at survey level. Only in-frame clones appear in the TCRdb table, and some are missing; sequencing was by immunoSEQ multiplex PCR. The table lists 15,000 to 20,000 clones, around 80% of them singletons. Specimen: unsorted PBMCs, collected at the start of antiretroviral therapy, before treatment. The origin of the receptors is a woman aged 40 to 50 with HIV.

The V gene is TRBV28, the J gene TRBJ2-4; D remains unclear. CDR1 is MDHEN, CDR2 SYDVKM, per germline. Trimming stripped 3 bases from V and 8 bases from J, with 8 bases between. CDR3 length equals 12 residues. The CDR3 reads CASSFSTYIQYF. DNA for the CDR3: TGTGCCAGCAGTTTCTCTACGTACATTCAGTACTTC.

This chain connects TRBV15 to TRBJ1-4; 10 bases fit TRBD1. CDR1 and CDR2 from the germline V gene are LNHNV and YYDKDF (reference sequence). CDR3 length equals 17 residues. The J segment lost 5 bases and the V segment lost 0 bases, leaving 6 bases of the junction unmatched. In nucleotides, the CDR3 is TGTGCCACCAGCAGAGATCTCACGGGACAGGGGAATGAAAAACTGTTTTTT. This sequence encodes CATSRDLTGQGNEKLFF.

The chain employs TRBV4-3 and TRBJ1-1; unclear D gene. Trimming removed 1 base at V and 7 bases at J, with 13 bases between. The CDR3 consists of 14 residues. CDR1 and CDR2 (germline): LGHNA, YSLEER. The CDR3 bases are TGCGCCAGCAGCCAAGCTACCAGTCCGAATGAAGCTTTCTTT. Translating it yields CASSQATSPNEAFF.

The chain joins TRBV4-3 to TRBJ2-7, with D unclear. CDR3 size: 13 residues. CDR1 is LGHNA, CDR2 YSLEER, per germline. Trimming stripped 0 bases from V and 3 bases from J, with 6 bases between. The CDR3 DNA follows: TGCGCCAGCAGCCAAGATTGGGACTACGAGCAGTACTTC. Protein sequence: CASSQDWDYEQYF.

The table lists this clone with a count of one. The genes are TRBV4-1 and TRBJ1-4, with unresolved D. The CDR3 has 15 residues. CDR1 and CDR2 (germline): MGHRA, YSYEKL. V lost 7 bases to trimming and J lost 7 bases, with 19 bases between them. The CDR3 DNA reads TGCGCCAGCACAACCGTAGGTGAGAAGGGTGAAAAACTGTTTTTT. Protein: CASTTVGEKGEKLFF.

V gene TRBV2 combines with J gene TRBJ1-6, with D hard to call. Germline V gene sequence: CDR1 SNHLY, CDR2 FYNNEI. The CDR3 length is 14 residues. Trimming removed 10 bases at V and 5 bases at J, with 15 bases between. CDR3 amino acids: CATKAQLNNSPLHF. CDR3 DNA sequence: TGTGCCACAAAAGCACAGCTAAATAATTCACCCCTCCACTTT. Using reference TRBV2 and TRBJ1-6 for the parts outside the CDR3, the full variable domain is EPEVTQTPSHQVTQMGQEVILRCVPISNHLYFYWYRQILGQKVEFLVSFYNNEISEKSEIFDDQFSVERPDGSNFTLKIRSTKLEDSAMYFCATKAQLNNSPLHFGNGTRLTVT.

By frequency in the sample, this clone is medium-sized. This chain uses TRBV4-3 with TRBJ2-7; D not certain. This CDR3 spans 12 amino acids. V was pared by 1 base and J by 6 bases, with 7 bases between. Germline V CDR1 and CDR2: LGHNA, YSLEER. CDR3 loop: CASSQGVGEQYF. CDR3 nucleotides: TGCGCCAGCAGCCAAGGAGTGGGCGAGCAGTACTTC.

This chain uses TRBV6-5 with TRBJ1-6; no clear D gene. The CDR3 spans 12 residues. V was cut by 6 bases and J by 6 bases, with 6 bases left in between. The germline CDR1 and CDR2 sequences are MNHEY and SVGAGI. DNA of the CDR3: TGTGCCAGCAGGTTGGGTAATTCACCCCTCCACTTT. This sequence encodes CASRLGNSPLHF.

The rearrangement links TRBV7-9 to TRBJ2-1, with D possibly being TRBD1 (5 bases). The V gene's germline CDR1 is SEHNR and CDR2 FQNEAQ (reference sequence). V was trimmed by 2 bases and J by 8 bases, leaving 10 bases between them. This CDR3 has 13 residues. The CDR3 loop reads CASSLFQGDEQFF. CDR3 nucleotide sequence: TGTGCCAGCAGCTTATTCCAGGGCGATGAGCAGTTCTTC.

V usage is TRBV28 and J usage is TRBJ1-3; weak D call: TRBD1 (6 bases). The ends were cut back, 7 bases at V and 13 bases at J, with 14 bases in the middle. This CDR3 has 11 amino acids. Germline CDR1 MDHEN, CDR2 SYDVKM. CDR3 bases: TGTGCCAGCACGCAAGGGGGGGGTATATATTTT. Its translation: CASTQGGGIYF.

V gene TRBV6-5 combines with J gene TRBJ2-7; the match to TRBD1 covers 7 bases. The CDR3 totals 15 residues. Losses at the gene ends were 1 base for V and 2 bases for J; bases not matched to a gene: 5. CDR1 MNHEY and CDR2 SVGAGI come from the germline V gene. The CDR3 spells CASSYLRQGTYEQYF. The CDR3 region has the DNA TGTGCCAGCAGTTACTTGCGACAGGGTACCTACGAGCAGTACTTC.

This CDR3 reads CASSLRTTTGELFF. CDR3 sequence (DNA): TGTGCCAGCAGCTTACGTACGACCACCGGGGAGCTGTTTTTT. The chain uses TRBV11-2 and TRBJ2-2; D remains ambiguous. V was trimmed by 2 bases and J by 4 bases, leaving 8 bases between them. The CDR3 sequence is 14 residues long. Per the germline V gene, CDR1 is SGHAT and CDR2 is FQNNGV.

The V gene is TRBV25-1, the J gene TRBJ1-6, with D possibly being TRBD1 (5 bases). CDR1 and CDR2 (germline): MGHDK, SYGVNS. The CDR3 runs 15 residues. V lost 4 bases to trimming and J lost 6 bases, with 13 bases between them. CDR3 sequence reads: CASSGPGLINSPLHF. In DNA form, the CDR3 reads TGTGCCAGCAGTGGGCCGGGACTGATTAATTCACCCCTCCACTTT.

In this sample, this clone turned up a few times. This sequence joins TRBV6-5 and TRBJ2-7; D unresolved. The CDR3 totals 15 residues. The V gene lost 6 bases and the J gene lost 2 bases, with 17 bases spanning the gap. CDR1 and CDR2 (germline): MNHEY, SVGAGI. CDR3 in DNA: TGTGCCAGCAGCCGCCAGCCAGAATCCGCCTACGAGCAGTACTTC. Protein sequence: CASSRQPESAYEQYF.

The V gene is TRBV7-8, the J gene TRBJ2-7, with 9 bases identical to TRBD1. Unmatched junction bases numbered 6, after V lost 4 bases and J lost 2 bases. Germline V gene sequence: CDR1 SGHVS, CDR2 FQNEAQ. CDR3 length: 15 amino acids. The CDR3 region is CASSSYRGPTYEQYF. CDR3 DNA sequence: TGTGCCAGCAGCTCCTACAGGGGGCCAACCTACGAGCAGTACTTC.

The chain couples TRBV7-9 to TRBJ2-6; 10 bases match TRBD1. V shed 1 base and J 0 bases; nucleotides not matched to a gene: 6. CDR3 length: 19 residues. Per the germline V gene, CDR1 is SEHNR and CDR2 is FQNEAQ (reference sequence). DNA for the CDR3: TGTGCCAGCAGCTTAGTTTTCGGGACAGGGGTCTCTGGGGCCAACGTCCTGACTTTC. Translation: CASSLVFGTGVSGANVLTF.

The chain employs TRBV2 and TRBJ1-3, with D possibly matching TRBD1 (5 bases). The V and J ends lost 3 bases and 0 bases respectively, with 6 bases between them. The length of the CDR3 is 14 residues. Germline lookup yields CDR1 SNHLY and CDR2 FYNNEI. In nucleotides, the CDR3 is TGTGCCAGCAGTGACGGGACCTCTGGAAACACCATATATTTT. It is translated as CASSDGTSGNTIYF. The whole variable domain, filled in from reference TRBV2 and TRBJ1-3, reads EPEVTQTPSHQVTQMGQEVILRCVPISNHLYFYWYRQILGQKVEFLVSFYNNEISEKSEIFDDQFSVERPDGSNFTLKIRSTKLEDSAMYFCASSDGTSGNTIYFGEGSWLTVV.

This clone was seen just once. This chain's CDR3 is CASTPSTGWGTDTQYF. The CDR3 DNA follows: TGTGCCAGCACCCCCTCGACAGGGTGGGGGACAGATACGCAGTATTTT. This chain joins TRBV7-8 and TRBJ2-3; 7 bases line up with TRBD1. This CDR3 contains 16 residues. Trimming cost V 7 bases and J 3 bases; bases outside gene matches: 13. CDR1 and CDR2 from the germline V gene are SGHVS and FQNEAQ.

This chain's CDR3 is CASAGRGGTAQETQYF. The CDR3 DNA reads TGTGCCAGCGCGGGTCGGGGCGGGACGGCGCAAGAGACCCAGTACTTC. This chain links TRBV7-2 with TRBJ2-5; D may be TRBD2 (6 bases). CDR1 and CDR2 (germline): SGHTA, FQGNSA. This CDR3 has 16 amino acids. V dropped 8 bases and J dropped 2 bases, with 21 bases sitting between them.

The genes are TRBV30 and TRBJ2-7; D is ambiguous. Germline V gene sequence: CDR1 GTSNPN, CDR2 SVGIG (reference sequence). There are 12 residues in the CDR3. V lost 1 base to trimming and J lost 12 bases, with 16 bases between them. In DNA, the CDR3 is TGTGCCTGGAGTGACGGACGGATTACTGGGTACTTC. It encodes CAWSDGRITGYF.

The chain links TRBV7-9 to TRBJ1-1; 7 positions agree with TRBD1. This CDR3 is 15 amino acids long. Germline CDR1 and CDR2: SEHNR and FQNEAQ (reference sequence). With 5 bases clipped from V and 4 bases from J, the junction kept 10 bases outside the gene matches. This CDR3 reads CASSGRGGVGTEAFF. The CDR3 DNA reads TGTGCCAGCAGCGGCAGGGGGGGGGTGGGCACTGAAGCTTTCTTT. Together with reference TRBV7-9 and TRBJ1-1, the CDR3 gives the full variable domain: DTGVSQNPRHKITKRGQNVTFRCDPISEHNRLYWYRQTLGQGPEFLTYFQNEAQLEKSRLLSDRFSAERPKGSFSTLEIQRTEQGDSAMYLCASSGRGGVGTEAFFGQGTRLTVV.

The rearrangement joins TRBV7-4 to TRBJ2-7; D gene uncertain. The V end was cut by 1 base, the J end by 4 bases, with 20 bases between. Germline V gene lookup returns CDR1 SGHVT and CDR2 SQSDAQ. This CDR3 is 17 amino acids long. CDR3 DNA: TGTGCCAGCAGCTTAGAAGCCAGACCCCGTATTGTGTACGAGCAGTACTTC. Translated: CASSLEARPRIVYEQYF. Supplemented by reference TRBV7-4 and TRBJ2-7, the full variable domain reads GAGVSQSPRYKVAKRGRDVALRCDSISGHVTLYWYRQTLGQGSEVLTYSQSDAQRDKSGRPSGRFSAERPERSVSTLKIQRTEQGDSAVYLCASSLEARPRIVYEQYFGPGTRLTVT.

The V call is TRBV28, the J call TRBJ2-5; D gene uncertain. The CDR3 totals 15 residues. The germline CDR1 and CDR2 sequences are MDHEN and SYDVKM. The V end was cut by 5 bases, the J end by 5 bases, with 18 bases between. The CDR3 sequence: CASSPDLTPLETQYF. The CDR3, as DNA: TGTGCCAGCAGTCCGGACCTTACCCCTTTGGAGACCCAGTACTTC. Variable domain in full (rest from reference TRBV28 and TRBJ2-5): DVKVTQSSRYLVKRTGEKVFLECVQDMDHENMFWYRQDPGLGLRLIYFSYDVKMKEKGDIPEGYSVSREKKERFSLILESASTNQTSMYLCASSPDLTPLETQYFGPGTRLLVL.

The rearrangement uses TRBV5-1 and TRBJ1-1, with D maybe TRBD1 (5 bases). From germline, CDR1 is SGHRS and CDR2 YFSETQ. V was pared by 2 bases and J by 6 bases, with 11 bases between. The CDR3 extends over 13 amino acids. CDR3 region: CASSFPSGPEAFF. As DNA, the CDR3 is TGCGCCAGCAGCTTTCCTTCGGGACCTGAAGCTTTCTTT.

V is TRBV28 and J is TRBJ2-1; tentatively, D is TRBD1 (5 bases). This CDR3 has 17 amino acids. Trimming pared 5 bases from V and 0 bases from J, leaving 17 bases between. Germline loops: CDR1 MDHEN, CDR2 SYDVKM. CDR3 sequence reads: CASSPPRGRASYNEQFF. The CDR3, as DNA: TGTGCCAGCAGTCCACCGAGAGGCAGGGCCTCCTACAATGAGCAGTTCTTC.

The V gene is TRBV29-1, the J gene TRBJ1-2; maybe TRBD1 (6 bases). Germline V gene sequence: CDR1 SQVTM, CDR2 ANQGSEA. Trimming removed 0 bases from V and 8 bases from J, with 25 bases in between. CDR3 length: 17 amino acids. CDR3 in DNA: TGCAGCGTTGAAGATCGAGTACAGGGAATTAACTCCGGCGGCTACACCTTC. Its protein is CSVEDRVQGINSGGYTF.

Only a few counts were recorded for this clone. V usage is TRBV7-2 and J usage is TRBJ2-7, with TRBD1 matching over 7 bases. Germline lookup yields CDR1 SGHTA and CDR2 FQGNSA. Trimming cost V 4 bases and J 0 bases; bases outside gene matches: 6. The CDR3 extends over 15 amino acids. The CDR3 sequence is CASSSWTGSSYEQYF. DNA of the CDR3: TGTGCCAGCAGCTCCTGGACAGGCAGCTCCTACGAGCAGTACTTC.

V is TRBV19 and J is TRBJ1-4; 12 bases are a match to TRBD1. Germline values: CDR1 LNHDA, CDR2 SQIVND (reference sequence). V trimming: 6 bases; J trimming: 7 bases; junction bases outside the gene matches: 3. The CDR3 has 14 amino acids. CDR3: CASRRDRGREKLFF. The CDR3 nucleotides are TGTGCCAGTAGGCGGGACAGGGGGCGTGAAAAACTGTTTTTT.

The rearrangement links TRBV19 to TRBJ1-1; D remains unclear. The CDR3 is made up of 15 amino acids. Germline CDR1 is LNHDA and CDR2 is SQIVND (reference sequence). V was cut by 5 bases and J by 0 bases, with 13 bases left in between. The CDR3, as DNA: TGTGCCAGTAGTCCGCCGGGCCTAATGAACACTGAAGCTTTCTTT. Translated: CASSPPGLMNTEAFF.

This chain uses TRBV5-6 with TRBJ1-4, with D hard to call. Germline CDR1 is SGHDT and CDR2 is YYEEEE. The CDR3 totals 15 residues. V lost 4 bases, J lost 2 bases, and 12 bases lay in between. The CDR3 DNA sequence: TGTGCCAGCAGCCGCGGACTCGGGACTAATGAAAAACTGTTTTTT. Its translation is CASSRGLGTNEKLFF.